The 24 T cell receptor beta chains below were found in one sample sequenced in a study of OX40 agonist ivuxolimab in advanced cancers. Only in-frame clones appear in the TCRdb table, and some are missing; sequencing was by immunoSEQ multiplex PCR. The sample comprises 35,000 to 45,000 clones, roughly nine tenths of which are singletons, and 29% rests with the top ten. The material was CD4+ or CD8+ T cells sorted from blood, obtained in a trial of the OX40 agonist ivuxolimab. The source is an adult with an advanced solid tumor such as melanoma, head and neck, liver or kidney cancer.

The CDR3 is CASSQGVTQYF. CDR3 coding DNA: TGTGCCAGCAGCCAAGGGGTGACCCAGTACTTC. The chain combines TRBV14 with TRBJ2-5; D not resolved. CDR1 and CDR2 (germline): SGHDN, FVKESK. The CDR3 is made up of 11 amino acids. Trimming removed 1 base at V and 7 bases at J, with 4 bases between.

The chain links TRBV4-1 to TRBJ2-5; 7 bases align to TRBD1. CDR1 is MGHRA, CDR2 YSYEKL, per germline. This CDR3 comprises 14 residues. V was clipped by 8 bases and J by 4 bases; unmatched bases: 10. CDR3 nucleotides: TGCGCCAGCTCGATAACAGGGACAGCAGAGACCCAGTACTTC. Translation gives CASSITGTAETQYF.

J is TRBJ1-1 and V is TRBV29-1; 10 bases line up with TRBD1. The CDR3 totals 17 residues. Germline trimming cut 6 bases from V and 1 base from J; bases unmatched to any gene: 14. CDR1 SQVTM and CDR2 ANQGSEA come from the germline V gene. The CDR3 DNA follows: TGCAGCGTCCCGAGGAAAGACAGGGGGCGTGAGAACACTGAAGCTTTCTTT. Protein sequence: CSVPRKDRGRENTEAFF.

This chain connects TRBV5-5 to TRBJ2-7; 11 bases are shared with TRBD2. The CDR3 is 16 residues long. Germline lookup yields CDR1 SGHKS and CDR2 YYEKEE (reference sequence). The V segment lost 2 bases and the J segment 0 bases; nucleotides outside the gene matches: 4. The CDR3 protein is CASSFPGLAASYEQYF. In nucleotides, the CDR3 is TGTGCCAGCAGCTTTCCGGGACTAGCGGCCTCCTACGAGCAGTACTTC.

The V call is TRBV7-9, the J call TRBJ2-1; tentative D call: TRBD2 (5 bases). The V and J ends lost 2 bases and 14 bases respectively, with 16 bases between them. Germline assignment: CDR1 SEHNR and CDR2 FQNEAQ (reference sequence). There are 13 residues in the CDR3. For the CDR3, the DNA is TGTGCCAGCAGCTTACCCGGGGAGTTCGTGGAGTTCTTC. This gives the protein CASSLPGEFVEFF.

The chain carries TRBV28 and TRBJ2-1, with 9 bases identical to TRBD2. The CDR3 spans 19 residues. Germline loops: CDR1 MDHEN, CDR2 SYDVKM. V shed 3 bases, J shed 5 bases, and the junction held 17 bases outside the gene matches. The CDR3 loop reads CASSFSASGILVQDNEQFF. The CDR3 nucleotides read TGTGCCAGCAGTTTTTCGGCTAGCGGGATCCTCGTTCAGGACAATGAGCAGTTCTTC.

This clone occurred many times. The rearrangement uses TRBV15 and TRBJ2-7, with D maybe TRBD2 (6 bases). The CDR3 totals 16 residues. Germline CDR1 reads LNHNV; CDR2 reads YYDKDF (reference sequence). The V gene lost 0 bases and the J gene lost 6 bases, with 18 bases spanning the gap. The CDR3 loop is CATSRDMGLDGFEQYF. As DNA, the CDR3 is TGTGCCACCAGCAGAGATATGGGACTTGATGGGTTCGAGCAGTACTTC.

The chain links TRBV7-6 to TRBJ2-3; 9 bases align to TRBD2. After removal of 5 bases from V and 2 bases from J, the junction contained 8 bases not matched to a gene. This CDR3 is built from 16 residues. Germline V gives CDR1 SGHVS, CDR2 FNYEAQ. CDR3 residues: CASSPGLARATDTQYF. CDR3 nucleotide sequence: TGTGCCAGCAGCCCCGGACTAGCGCGGGCCACAGATACGCAGTATTTT.

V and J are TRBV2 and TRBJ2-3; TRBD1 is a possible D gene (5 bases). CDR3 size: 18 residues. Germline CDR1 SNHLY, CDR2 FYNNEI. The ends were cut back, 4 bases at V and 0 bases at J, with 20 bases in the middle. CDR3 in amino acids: CASSGTGSPLASTDTQYF. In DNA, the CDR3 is TGTGCCAGCAGTGGAACAGGTTCTCCACTCGCTAGCACAGATACGCAGTATTTT.

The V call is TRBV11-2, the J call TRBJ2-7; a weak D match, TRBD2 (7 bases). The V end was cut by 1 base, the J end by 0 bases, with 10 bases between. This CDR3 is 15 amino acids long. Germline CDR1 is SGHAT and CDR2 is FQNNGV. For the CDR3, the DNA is TGTGCCAGCAGCTTAGCCGGGGGGCACTCCTACGAGCAGTACTTC. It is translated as CASSLAGGHSYEQYF.

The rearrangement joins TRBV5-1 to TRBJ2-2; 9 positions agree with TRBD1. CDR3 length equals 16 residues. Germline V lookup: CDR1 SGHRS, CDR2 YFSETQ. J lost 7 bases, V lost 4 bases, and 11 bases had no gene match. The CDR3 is CASSSTGTGFGGELFF. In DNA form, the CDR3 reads TGCGCCAGCAGCAGTACCGGGACAGGGTTTGGCGGGGAGCTGTTTTTT.

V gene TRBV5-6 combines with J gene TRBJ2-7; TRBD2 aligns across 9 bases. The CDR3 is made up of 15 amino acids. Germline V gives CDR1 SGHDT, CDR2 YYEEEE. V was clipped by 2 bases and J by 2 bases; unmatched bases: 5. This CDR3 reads CASSFSGGRAYEQYF. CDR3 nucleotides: TGTGCCAGCAGCTTCTCAGGCGGGAGGGCCTACGAGCAGTACTTC.

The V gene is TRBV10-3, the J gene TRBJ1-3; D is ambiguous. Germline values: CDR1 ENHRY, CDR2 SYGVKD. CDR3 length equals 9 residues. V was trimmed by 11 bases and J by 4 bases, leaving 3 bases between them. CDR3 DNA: TGTGCCCCCGGAAACACCATATATTTT. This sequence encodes CAPGNTIYF.

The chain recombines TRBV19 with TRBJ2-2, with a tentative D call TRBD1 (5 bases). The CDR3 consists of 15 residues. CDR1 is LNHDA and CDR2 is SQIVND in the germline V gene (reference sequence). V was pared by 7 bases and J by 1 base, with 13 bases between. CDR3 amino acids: CASNTGSRNTGELFF. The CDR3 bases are TGTGCCAGTAATACAGGTTCGAGGAACACCGGGGAGCTGTTTTTT.

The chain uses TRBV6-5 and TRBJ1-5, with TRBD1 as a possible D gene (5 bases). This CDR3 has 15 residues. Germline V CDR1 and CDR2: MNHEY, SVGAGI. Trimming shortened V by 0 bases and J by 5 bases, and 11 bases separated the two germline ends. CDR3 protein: CASSYSRGVDQPQHF. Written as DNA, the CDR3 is TGTGCCAGCAGTTACTCACGGGGGGTTGATCAGCCCCAGCATTTT.

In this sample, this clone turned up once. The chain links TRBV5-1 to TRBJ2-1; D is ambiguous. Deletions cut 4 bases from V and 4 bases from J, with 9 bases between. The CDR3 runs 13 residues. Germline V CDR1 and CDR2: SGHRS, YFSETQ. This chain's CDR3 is CASSPTSYNEQFF. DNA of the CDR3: TGCGCCAGCAGCCCAACGTCTTACAATGAGCAGTTCTTC.

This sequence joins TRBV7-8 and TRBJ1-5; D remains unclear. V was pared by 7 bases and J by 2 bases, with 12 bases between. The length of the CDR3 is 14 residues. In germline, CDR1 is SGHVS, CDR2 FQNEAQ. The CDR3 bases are TGTGCCAGCACCCTCACGGGAGGCAATCAGCCCCAGCATTTT. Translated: CASTLTGGNQPQHF.

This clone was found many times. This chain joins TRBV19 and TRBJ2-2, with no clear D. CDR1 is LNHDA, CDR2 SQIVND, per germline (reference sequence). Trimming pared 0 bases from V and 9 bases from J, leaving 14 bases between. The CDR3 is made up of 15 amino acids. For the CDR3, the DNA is TGTGCCAGTAGTATAGATTTGGCCCCGGCGAGGGAGCTGTTTTTT. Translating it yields CASSIDLAPARELFF.

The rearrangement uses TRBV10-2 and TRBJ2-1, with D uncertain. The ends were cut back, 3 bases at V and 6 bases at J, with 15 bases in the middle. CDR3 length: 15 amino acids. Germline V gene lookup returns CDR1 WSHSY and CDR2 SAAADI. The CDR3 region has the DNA TGCGCCAGCAGTGACCCCCCAACGTCCGGCAATGAGCAGTTCTTC. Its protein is CASSDPPTSGNEQFF.

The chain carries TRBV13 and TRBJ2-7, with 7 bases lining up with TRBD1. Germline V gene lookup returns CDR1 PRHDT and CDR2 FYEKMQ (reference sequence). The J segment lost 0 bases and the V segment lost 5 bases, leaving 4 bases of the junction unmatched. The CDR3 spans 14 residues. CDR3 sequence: CASSQGQHSYEQYF. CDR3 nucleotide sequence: TGTGCCAGCAGCCAGGGACAGCACTCCTACGAGCAGTACTTC.

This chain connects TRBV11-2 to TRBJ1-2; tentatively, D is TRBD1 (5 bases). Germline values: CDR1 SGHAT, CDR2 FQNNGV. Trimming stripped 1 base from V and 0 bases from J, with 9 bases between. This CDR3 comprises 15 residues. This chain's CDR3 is CASSLVRRANYGYTF. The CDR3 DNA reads TGTGCCAGCAGCTTAGTGCGCAGGGCTAACTATGGCTACACCTTC.

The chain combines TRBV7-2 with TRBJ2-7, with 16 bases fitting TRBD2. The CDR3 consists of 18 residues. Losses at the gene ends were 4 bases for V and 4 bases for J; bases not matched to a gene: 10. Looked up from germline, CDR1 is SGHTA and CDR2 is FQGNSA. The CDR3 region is CASSSGTSGRAFAYEQYF. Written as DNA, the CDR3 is TGTGCCAGCAGCTCCGGGACTAGCGGGAGGGCCTTCGCTTACGAGCAGTACTTC.

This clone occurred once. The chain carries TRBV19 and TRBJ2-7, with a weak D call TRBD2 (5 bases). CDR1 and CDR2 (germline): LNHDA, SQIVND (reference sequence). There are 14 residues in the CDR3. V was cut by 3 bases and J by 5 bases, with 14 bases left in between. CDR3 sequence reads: CASSIGISGDEQYF. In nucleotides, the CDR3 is TGTGCCAGTAGTATCGGGATCTCTGGGGACGAGCAGTACTTC.

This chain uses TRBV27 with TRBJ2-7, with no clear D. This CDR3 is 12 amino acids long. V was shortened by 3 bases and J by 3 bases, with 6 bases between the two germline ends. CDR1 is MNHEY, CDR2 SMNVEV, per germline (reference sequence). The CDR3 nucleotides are TGTGCCAGCAGTTTCGACCGCTACGAGCAGTACTTC. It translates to CASSFDRYEQYF.